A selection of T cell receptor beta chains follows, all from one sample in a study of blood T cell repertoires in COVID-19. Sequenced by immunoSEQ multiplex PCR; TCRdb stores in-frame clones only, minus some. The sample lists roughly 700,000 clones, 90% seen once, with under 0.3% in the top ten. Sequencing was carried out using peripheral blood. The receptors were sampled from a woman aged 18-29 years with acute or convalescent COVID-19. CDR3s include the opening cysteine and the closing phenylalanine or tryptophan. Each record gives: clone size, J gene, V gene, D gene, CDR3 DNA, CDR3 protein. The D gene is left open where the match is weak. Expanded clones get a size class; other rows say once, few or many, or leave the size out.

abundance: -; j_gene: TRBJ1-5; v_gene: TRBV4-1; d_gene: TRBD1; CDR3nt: TGCGCCAGCAGCCAAGGTTCCCTCGACAGGGGCGTTGGGCAGCCCCAGCATTTT; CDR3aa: CASSQGSLDRGVGQPQHF
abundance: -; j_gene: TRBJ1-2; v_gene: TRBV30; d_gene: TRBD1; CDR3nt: TGTGCCTGGAGTGTTCAGGGGGACTATGGCTACACCTTC; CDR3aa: CAWSVQGDYGYTF
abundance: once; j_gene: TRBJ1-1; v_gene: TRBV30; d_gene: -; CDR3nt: TGTGCCTGGAGGGGACAACTGAACACTGAAGCTTTCTTT; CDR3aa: CAWRGQLNTEAFF
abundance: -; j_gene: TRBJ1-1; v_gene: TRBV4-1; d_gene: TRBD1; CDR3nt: TGCGCCAGCAGCCAAGATCTTAAGAGGACAGGTAGGAACACTGAAGCTTTCTTT; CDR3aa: CASSQDLKRTGRNTEAFF
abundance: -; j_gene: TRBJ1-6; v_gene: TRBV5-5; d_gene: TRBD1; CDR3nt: TGTGCCAGCAGCTTGGTGTCAGGGGGCTCCTATAATTCACCCCTCCACTTT; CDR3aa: CASSLVSGGSYNSPLHF
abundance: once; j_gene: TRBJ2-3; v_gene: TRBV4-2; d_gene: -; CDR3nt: TGTGCCAGCAGCCAAGAACAGGGTATCGATACGCAGTATTTT; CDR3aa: CASSQEQGIDTQYF
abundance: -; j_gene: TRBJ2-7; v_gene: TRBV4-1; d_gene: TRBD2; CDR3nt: TGCGCCAGCAGCCCTAGCGGGTGGTACGAGCAGTACTTC; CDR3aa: CASSPSGWYEQYF
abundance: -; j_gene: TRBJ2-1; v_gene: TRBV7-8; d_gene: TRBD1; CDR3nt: TGTGCCAGCAGCTCTTCGGGACAGTACTCCTACAATGAGCAGTTCTTC; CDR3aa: CASSSSGQYSYNEQFF
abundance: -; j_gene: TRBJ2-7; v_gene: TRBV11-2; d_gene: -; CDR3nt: TGTGCCAGCAGCGGACGGGACTCCTACGAGCAGTACTTC; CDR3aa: CASSGRDSYEQYF
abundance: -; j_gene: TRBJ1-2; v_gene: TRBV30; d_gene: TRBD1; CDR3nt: TGTGCCTGGAGTCCGAGGTTGACGGACAGGTTCACTAACTATGGCTACACCTTC; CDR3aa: CAWSPRLTDRFTNYGYTF
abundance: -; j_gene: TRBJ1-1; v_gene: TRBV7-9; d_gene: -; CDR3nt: TGTGCCAGCAGCTTATTCCAGGCTTTCTTT; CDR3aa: CASSLFQAFF
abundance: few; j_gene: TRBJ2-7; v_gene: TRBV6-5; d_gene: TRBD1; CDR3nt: TGTGCCAGCAGCAAATACAGGGGAGAGTCCTACGAGCAGTACTTC; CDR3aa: CASSKYRGESYEQYF
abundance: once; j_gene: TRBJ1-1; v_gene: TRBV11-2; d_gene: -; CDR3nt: TGTGCCAGCAGCAAGGACAGGAACACTGAAGCTTTCTTT; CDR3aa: CASSKDRNTEAFF
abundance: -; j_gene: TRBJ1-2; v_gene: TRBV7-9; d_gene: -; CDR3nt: TGTGCCAGCAGCTTAGCGGGGTTTAGGGGTGGCTACACCTTC; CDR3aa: CASSLAGFRGGYTF
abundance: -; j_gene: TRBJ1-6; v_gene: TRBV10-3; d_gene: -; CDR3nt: TGTGCCATCAGTGAGTCGACAGACTATAATTCACCCCTCCACTTT; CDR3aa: CAISESTDYNSPLHF
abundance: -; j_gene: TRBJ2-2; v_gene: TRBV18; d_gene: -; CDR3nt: TGTGCCAGCTCACCAGTGTTCGTACAACAGGGGAACACCGGGGAGCTGTTTTTT; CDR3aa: CASSPVFVQQGNTGELFF
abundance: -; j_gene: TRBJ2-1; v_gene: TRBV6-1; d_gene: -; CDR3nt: TGTGCCAGCAGTGAAAGATGGGACTCAAGCTCCTACAATGAGCAGTTCTTC; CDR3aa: CASSERWDSSSYNEQFF
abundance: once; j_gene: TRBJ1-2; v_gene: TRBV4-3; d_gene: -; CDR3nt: TGCGCCAGCAGCCAAGTACTCAGGTTAGCTAACTATGGCTACACCTTC; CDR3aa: CASSQVLRLANYGYTF
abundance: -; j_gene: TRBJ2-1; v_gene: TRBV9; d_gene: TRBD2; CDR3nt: TGTGCCAGCAGCGTAGGACTAGCGGGGCCCAATGAGCAGTTCTTC; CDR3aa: CASSVGLAGPNEQFF
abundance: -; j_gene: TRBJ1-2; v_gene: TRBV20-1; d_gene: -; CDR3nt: TGCAGTGCTAGTCAAGCGTACTATGGCTACACCTTC; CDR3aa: CSASQAYYGYTF
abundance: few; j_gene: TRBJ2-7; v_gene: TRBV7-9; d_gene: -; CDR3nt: TGTGCCAGCAGCCGACACAGGGATACCCACGAGCAGTACTTC; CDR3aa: CASSRHRDTHEQYF
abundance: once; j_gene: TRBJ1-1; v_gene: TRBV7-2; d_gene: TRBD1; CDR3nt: TGTGCCAGCAGCACTGGACAGGGGGCAAGCACTGAAGCTTTCTTT; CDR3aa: CASSTGQGASTEAFF
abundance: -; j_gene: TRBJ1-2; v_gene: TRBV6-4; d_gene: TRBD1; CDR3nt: TGTGCCAGCAGGGAGGACAGGGGAGGTGGCGGCTACACCTTC; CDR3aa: CASREDRGGGGYTF
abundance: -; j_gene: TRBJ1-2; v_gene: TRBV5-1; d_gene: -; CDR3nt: TGCGCCAGCACCCGAGGAGAAGGCTACACCTTC; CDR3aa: CASTRGEGYTF
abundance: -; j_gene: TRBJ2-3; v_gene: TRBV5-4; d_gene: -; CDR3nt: TGTGCCAGCAGCCTCTATCCGTCGGATACGCAGTATTTT; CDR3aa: CASSLYPSDTQYF
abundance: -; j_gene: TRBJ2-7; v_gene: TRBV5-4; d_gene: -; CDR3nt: TGTGCCAGCAGCCCGGGGGCGGGGGCGACCTACGAGCAGTACTTC; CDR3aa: CASSPGAGATYEQYF
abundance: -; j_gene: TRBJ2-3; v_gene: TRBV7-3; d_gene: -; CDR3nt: TGTGCCAGCAGCTTGTACCCCGACCCGGGTTTCGGCGATACGCAGTATTTT; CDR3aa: CASSLYPDPGFGDTQYF
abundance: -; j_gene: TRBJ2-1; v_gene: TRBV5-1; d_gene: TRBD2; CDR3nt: TGCGCCAGCAGCTTGGCCGGGGGGATAACCTACAATGAGCAGTTCTTC; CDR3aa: CASSLAGGITYNEQFF
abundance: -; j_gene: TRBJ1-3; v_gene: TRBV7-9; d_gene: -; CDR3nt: TGTGCCCTGAGGGCCTTAGTATCCACCGTATATTTT; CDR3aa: CALRALVSTVYF
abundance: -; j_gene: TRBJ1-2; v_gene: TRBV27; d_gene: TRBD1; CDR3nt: TGTGCCAGCAGTCCACCAAAGACGGGACAGTTGTCTAACTATGGCTACACCTTC; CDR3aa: CASSPPKTGQLSNYGYTF
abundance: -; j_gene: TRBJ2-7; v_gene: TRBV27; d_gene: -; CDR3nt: TGTGCCAGCACTCCTCGCGCGGGTTCCTACGAGCAGTACTTC; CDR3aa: CASTPRAGSYEQYF
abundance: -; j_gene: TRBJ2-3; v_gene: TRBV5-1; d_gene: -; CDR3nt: TGCGCCAGCAGCTCAACAGGGTCCCCAGATACGCAGTATTTT; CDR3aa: CASSSTGSPDTQYF